Below are 16 T cell receptor beta chains sequenced from a single sample in a study of cytomegalovirus exposure and HLA in healthy donors. Primers: 60 Vbeta forward and 13 Jbeta reverse. Profiled with immunoSEQ multiplex PCR; TCRdb holds only in-frame clones, not every one. The sample includes some 120,000 clones, over 65% of them seen just once. Sequenced input: PBMCs. The receptors were gathered from a woman aged 25 to 39 in good health and CMV-seronegative.

The V gene is TRBV30, the J gene TRBJ1-1; the D gene is possibly TRBD1 (5 bases). CDR1 is GTSNPN and CDR2 is SVGIG in the germline V gene (reference sequence). V was shortened by 3 bases and J by 4 bases, with 21 bases between the two germline ends. This CDR3 is built from 16 residues. In nucleotides, the CDR3 is TGTGCCTGGAGCCCAACATACCGACAGTGGAGCACTGAAGCTTTCTTT. Protein: CAWSPTYRQWSTEAFF.

The genes are TRBV7-9 and TRBJ1-1; the D gene is possibly TRBD1 (5 bases). This CDR3 contains 15 residues. V was trimmed by 5 bases and J by 1 base, leaving 14 bases between them. CDR1 and CDR2 (germline): SEHNR, FQNEAQ (reference sequence). CDR3 DNA sequence: TGTGCCAGCAGCCCCGCGGGGGTCGAGAACACTGAAGCTTTCTTT. It is translated as CASSPAGVENTEAFF.

The J gene is TRBJ1-1, the V gene TRBV6-5; 7 bases agree with TRBD1. The CDR3 covers 13 residues. Germline V lookup: CDR1 MNHEY, CDR2 SVGAGI. Trimming at V came to 8 bases and at J to 2 bases, leaving 5 bases not matched to a gene. For the CDR3, the DNA is TGTGCCAGCGCCTGGGACAGTAACACTGAAGCTTTCTTT. It yields the protein CASAWDSNTEAFF.

V is TRBV30 and J is TRBJ1-2, with 9 bases that match TRBD1. Germline lookup yields CDR1 GTSNPN and CDR2 SVGIG (reference sequence). J lost 3 bases, V lost 3 bases, and 5 bases had no gene match. The CDR3 has 14 amino acids. The CDR3: CAWRRQGGYYGYTF. The CDR3 DNA follows: TGTGCCTGGAGACGACAGGGGGGCTACTATGGCTACACCTTC.

The chain combines TRBV2 with TRBJ2-5; tentative D call: TRBD1 (6 bases). Germline values: CDR1 SNHLY, CDR2 FYNNEI. The CDR3 covers 20 residues. V was trimmed by 4 bases and J by 7 bases, leaving 34 bases between them. As DNA, the CDR3 is TGTGCCAGCAGTGTGGGGAACCTGGGACGGACAGCATCCTTGGAGGCGACCCAGTACTTC. This gives the protein CASSVGNLGRTASLEATQYF.

The rearrangement links TRBV6-5 to TRBJ2-1, with TRBD2 matching over 10 bases. After removal of 0 bases from V and 5 bases from J, the junction contained 4 bases not matched to a gene. The CDR3 covers 16 residues. Germline CDR1 is MNHEY and CDR2 is SVGAGI. The CDR3 DNA follows: TGTGCCAGCAGTTACTCGAGCGGGAGGGCCAACAATGAGCAGTTCTTC. Amino acids: CASSYSSGRANNEQFF.

This sequence joins TRBV29-1 and TRBJ1-2; D gene ambiguous. Germline CDR1 and CDR2: SQVTM and ANQGSEA. This CDR3 region has 14 residues. The ends were cut back, 2 bases at V and 0 bases at J, with 10 bases in the middle. The CDR3 spells CSVENRGANYGYTF. As DNA, the CDR3 is TGCAGCGTTGAAAACCGAGGAGCTAACTATGGCTACACCTTC.

V and J are TRBV6-1 and TRBJ1-2, with 11 positions matching TRBD1. CDR3 length equals 16 residues. V lost 0 bases and J lost 7; bases outside the gene matches: 7. In germline, CDR1 is MNHNS, CDR2 SASEGT. The CDR3, as DNA: TGTGCCAGCAGTGAAGCGATTGGACAGGGGGCAGGTGGCTACACCTTC. Amino acid sequence: CASSEAIGQGAGGYTF.

The V call is TRBV5-1, the J call TRBJ1-1; TRBD1 aligns across 8 bases. Germline CDR1 SGHRS, CDR2 YFSETQ. After removal of 4 bases from V and 3 bases from J, the junction contained 8 bases not matched to a gene. The CDR3 covers 15 residues. The chain's CDR3 is CASSTQGAQDTEAFF. For the CDR3, the DNA is TGCGCCAGCAGCACCCAGGGGGCGCAGGACACTGAAGCTTTCTTT.

V and J are TRBV6-1 and TRBJ1-6; D is perhaps TRBD1 (6 bases). The CDR3 has 14 amino acids. Germline V gene data show CDR1 as MNHNS and CDR2 as SASEGT. Trimming took 1 base from V and 10 from J, leaving 11 bases between them. The CDR3 sequence: CASSEDRVGSPLHF. CDR3 sequence (DNA): TGTGCCAGCAGTGAAGACAGGGTTGGGTCACCCCTCCACTTT.

The gene calls are TRBV7-8 and TRBJ2-5; 12 bases agree with TRBD2. Per the germline V gene, CDR1 is SGHVS and CDR2 is FQNEAQ. J was trimmed by 2 bases and V by 4 bases; bases with no gene match: 11. The CDR3 covers 18 residues. This chain's CDR3 is CASSSRLAGERAQETQYF. The CDR3 DNA reads as TGTGCCAGCAGCTCCCGACTAGCGGGAGAGAGGGCACAAGAGACCCAGTACTTC.

This clone was seen only once. CDR3 protein: CASSHQAARGLGEQYF. CDR3 DNA sequence: TGTGCCAGCTCCCACCAGGCGGCCAGGGGGCTTGGGGAGCAGTACTTC. This chain uses TRBV6-6 with TRBJ2-7; 8 bases map to TRBD1. The CDR3 has 16 residues. Germline assignment: CDR1 MNHNY and CDR2 SVGAGI (reference sequence). J was trimmed by 7 bases and V by 8 bases; bases with no gene match: 19.

Comments on this clone: A junction end diverges from the germline sequence, so it may reflect a read error. The CDR3 coding sequence is TGTGCTGGTGGGAGCACCTCAAGAGGCGAGCAGTTCTTC. Translating gives CAGGSTSRGEQFF. The rearrangement joins TRBV12-5 to TRBJ2-1; TRBD2 is a possible D gene (5 bases). From germline, CDR1 is LGHNT and CDR2 FRNRAP. The CDR3 has 13 residues.

CDR3 residues: CASSVGFGANTEAFF. In DNA, the CDR3 is TGTGCCAGCAGCGTAGGGTTTGGGGCGAACACTGAAGCTTTCTTT. The chain has TRBV9 and TRBJ1-1, with D possibly being TRBD1 (5 bases). With 0 bases removed from V and 1 base from J, the gap between germline ends came to 10 bases. The CDR3 is 15 amino acids. The germline V gene has CDR1 SGDLS and CDR2 YYNGEE. The full variable domain, in which reference TRBV9 and TRBJ1-1 provide the parts outside the CDR3, is DSGVTQTPKHLITATGQRVTLRCSPRSGDLSVYWYQQSLDQGLQFLIQYYNGEERAKGNILERFSAQQFPDLHSELNLSSLELGDSALYFCASSVGFGANTEAFFGQGTRLTVV.

The chain carries TRBV19 and TRBJ1-6, with TRBD1 matching 8 bases. The CDR3 is 15 amino acids. V lost 6 bases, J lost 9 bases, and 10 bases stayed unmatched. Per germline, CDR1 LNHDA and CDR2 SQIVND (reference sequence). Here the CDR3 DNA reads TGTGCCAGTAGGTTGACAGGGGCGCGGAGTTCACCCCTCCACTTT. Amino acids: CASRLTGARSSPLHF. The complete variable domain, with remaining parts taken from reference TRBV19 and TRBJ1-6, reads DGGITQSPKYLFRKEGQNVTLSCEQNLNHDAMYWYRQDPGQGLRLIYYSQIVNDFQKGDIAEGYSVSREKKESFPLTVTSAQKNPTAFYLCASRLTGARSSPLHFGNGTRLTVT.

The V gene is TRBV30, the J gene TRBJ2-5, with 8 positions matching TRBD1. The CDR3 sequence is 13 residues long. Germline V gene data show CDR1 as GTSNPN and CDR2 as SVGIG (reference sequence). Unmatched junction bases numbered 3, after V lost 2 bases and J lost 4 bases. The CDR3 protein is CAWSFRGRETQYF. The CDR3 DNA reads as TGTGCCTGGAGTTTCAGGGGGCGAGAGACCCAGTACTTC.